This T cell receptor beta chain was observed in a study of beta chain features in type 1 diabetes. About the study: Similarity in age, gender and cell yields was seen between patients and healthy donors. Sorted cells numbering over 95,000,000 were examined across all samples. Study conclusions and caveats: Moderate yet significant TCRB CDR3 shortening was seen in Type 1 diabetes patients in all four CD4+ subsets.

The junction had 5 bases not matched to a gene; V was cut back by 3 bases and J by 6 bases. The CDR3 covers 13 residues. The germline CDR1 and CDR2 sequences are GTSNPN and SVGIG (reference sequence). Details on this clone: The antigen is undetermined.

Blood was drawn once from each donor into heparinised tubes. The draws averaged about 0.12 L. TCRB transcripts that were expressed got sequenced, as all of the isolated RNA had been reverse transcribed. Libraries were prepared by immunoSEQ multiplex PCR; TCRdb keeps only in-frame clonotypes and omits some of them. The table includes fewer than 300,000 clones, roughly 10% detected once. The specimen was naive CD4+ T cells from blood. The receptor comes from a man aged 30-40 years with type 1 diabetes. The chain combines TRBV30 with TRBJ1-5; 7 bases map to TRBD1. CDR3 DNA: TGTGCCTGGAGCCACAGGGGATCTCAGCCCCAGCATTTT. Translated, it gives CAWSHRGSQPQHF.